This entry features one TCR beta chain sequence. Other nucleotide sequences in the sample specify the same CDR3. The sample comes from a study of blood T cell repertoires in COVID-19. For the study at large: PBMCs, B-cell-depleted T cells, or T cells provided the cDNA or gDNA that made up the material.

Per the original data handling: Amplification of reference gene primers was used by the study to estimate nucleated cell counts. Data came from immunoSEQ multiplex PCR; TCRdb stores just in-frame clones and leaves some out. V, J and clone size are those of that table, while D and trimming were read from the DNA. The sample shows 200,000 to 300,000 clones, 75% to 85% of them seen only once. Seattle cases were enrolled at active infection and followed longitudinally. The sequencing input was peripheral blood. The receptor was derived from a woman of 80 years or more with COVID-19, enrolled during active disease.

For the CDR3, the DNA is TGCGCCAGCAGCTCACTGACAGGGAACACTGAAGCTTTCTTT. Its translation is CASSSLTGNTEAFF. The chain couples TRBV5-1 to TRBJ1-1; tentatively, D is TRBD1 (6 bases). The CDR3 consists of 14 residues. Trimming pared 3 bases from V and 1 base from J, leaving 10 bases between. Per the germline V gene, CDR1 is SGHRS and CDR2 is YFSETQ.